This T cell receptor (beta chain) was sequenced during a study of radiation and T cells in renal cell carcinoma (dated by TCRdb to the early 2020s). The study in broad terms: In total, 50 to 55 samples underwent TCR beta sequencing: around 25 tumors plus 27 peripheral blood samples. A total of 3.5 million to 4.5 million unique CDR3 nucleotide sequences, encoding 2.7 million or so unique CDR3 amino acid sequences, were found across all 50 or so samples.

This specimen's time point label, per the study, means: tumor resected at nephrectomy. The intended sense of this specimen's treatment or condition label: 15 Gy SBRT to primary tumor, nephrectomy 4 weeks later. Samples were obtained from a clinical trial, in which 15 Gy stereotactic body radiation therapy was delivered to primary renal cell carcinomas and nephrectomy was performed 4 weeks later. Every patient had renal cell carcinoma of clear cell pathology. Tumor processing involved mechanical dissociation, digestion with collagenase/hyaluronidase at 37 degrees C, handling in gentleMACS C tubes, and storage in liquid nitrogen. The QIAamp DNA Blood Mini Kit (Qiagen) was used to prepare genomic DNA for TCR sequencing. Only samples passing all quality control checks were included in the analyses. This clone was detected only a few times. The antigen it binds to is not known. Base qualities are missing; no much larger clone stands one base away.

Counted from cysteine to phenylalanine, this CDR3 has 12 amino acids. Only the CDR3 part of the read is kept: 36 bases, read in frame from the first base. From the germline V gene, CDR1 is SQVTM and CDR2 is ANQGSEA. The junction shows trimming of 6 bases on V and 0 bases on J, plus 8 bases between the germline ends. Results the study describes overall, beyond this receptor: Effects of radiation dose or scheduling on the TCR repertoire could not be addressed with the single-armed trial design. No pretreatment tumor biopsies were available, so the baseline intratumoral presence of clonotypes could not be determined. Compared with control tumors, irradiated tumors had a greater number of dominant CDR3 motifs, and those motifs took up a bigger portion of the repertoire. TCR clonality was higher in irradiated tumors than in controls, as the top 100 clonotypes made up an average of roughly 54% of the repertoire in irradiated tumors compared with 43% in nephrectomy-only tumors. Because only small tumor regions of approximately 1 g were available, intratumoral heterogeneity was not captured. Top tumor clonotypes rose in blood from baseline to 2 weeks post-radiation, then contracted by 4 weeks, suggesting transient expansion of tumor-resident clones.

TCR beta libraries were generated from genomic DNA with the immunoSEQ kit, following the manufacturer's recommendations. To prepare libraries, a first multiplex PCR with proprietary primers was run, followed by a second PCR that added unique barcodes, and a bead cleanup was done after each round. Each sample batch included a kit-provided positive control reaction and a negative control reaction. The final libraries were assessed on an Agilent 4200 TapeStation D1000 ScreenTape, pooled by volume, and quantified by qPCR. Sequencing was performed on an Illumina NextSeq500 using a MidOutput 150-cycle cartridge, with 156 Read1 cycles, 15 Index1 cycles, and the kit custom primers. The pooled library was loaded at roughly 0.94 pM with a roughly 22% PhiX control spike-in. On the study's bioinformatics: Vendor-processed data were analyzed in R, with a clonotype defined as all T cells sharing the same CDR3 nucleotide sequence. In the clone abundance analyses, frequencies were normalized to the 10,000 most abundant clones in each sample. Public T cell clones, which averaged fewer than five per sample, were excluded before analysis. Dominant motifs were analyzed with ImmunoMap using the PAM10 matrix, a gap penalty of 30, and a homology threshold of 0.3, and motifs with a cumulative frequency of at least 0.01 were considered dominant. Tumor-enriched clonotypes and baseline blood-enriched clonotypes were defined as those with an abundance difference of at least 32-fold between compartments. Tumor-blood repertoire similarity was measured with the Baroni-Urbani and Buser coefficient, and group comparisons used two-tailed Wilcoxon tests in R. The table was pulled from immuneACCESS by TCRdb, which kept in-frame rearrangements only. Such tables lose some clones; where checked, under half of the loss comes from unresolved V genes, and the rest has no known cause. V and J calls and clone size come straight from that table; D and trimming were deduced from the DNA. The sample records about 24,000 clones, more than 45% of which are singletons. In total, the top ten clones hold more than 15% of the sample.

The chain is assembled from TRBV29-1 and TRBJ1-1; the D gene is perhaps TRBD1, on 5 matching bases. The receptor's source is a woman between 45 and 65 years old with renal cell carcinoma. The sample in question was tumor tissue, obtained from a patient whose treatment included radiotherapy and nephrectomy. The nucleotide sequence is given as TGCAGCGTGGGACGGCTGAACACTGAAGCTTTCTTT. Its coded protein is CSVGRLNTEAFF.